This TCR beta chain was identified during a study of T-cell reconstitution after alpha-beta-depleted transplantation in children. Study-wide results and caveats: Several hundred expanded graft clones reportedly gave rise to the alpha-beta T cells present about two months after transplant.

TCRbeta library preparation incorporated unique molecular identifiers. TCRdb re-called the PCR reads with MiXCR, one entry per CDR3 protein. This table has about 580,000 distinct CDR3 sequences, more than 20% appearing once. This clonotype was detected a few times. What it recognizes is unknown. This CDR3 comprises 18 residues. The germline V and J ends were trimmed by 3 bases and 5 bases, with 26 bases remaining between them. This receptor was identified in a boy younger than two who had a stem cell transplant for acute myeloid leukemia, so the T cells may come from the graft donor. The chain combines TRBV12-3 or TRBV12-4 with TRBJ2-7; D is possibly TRBD1 or TRBD2 (5 bases each). Sequenced material: PBMCs, mostly from graft donor cells, taken 360 days after TCRalphabeta/CD19-depleted stem cell transplant. The CDR3 is CASSFKSQGDAVSDEQYV. The CDR3 DNA reads TGTGCCAGCAGTTTCAAGTCCCAGGGAGACGCGGTTAGCGACGAGCAGTACGTC.